The subject of this entry is one TCR beta chain. What antigen it recognizes has not been identified. Qualities for individual bases were not recorded, and no much larger clone is one base off. Genomic DNA was extracted from sorted cells for sequencing of the TCRbeta CDR3 region. The immunoSEQ Assay was used for sequencing of TCRbeta CDR3 regions. TCRdb provides this immuneACCESS table in a form limited to in-frame rearrangements. Some clones are lacking; in checked studies, under half of them reflect an unresolved V gene, and why the rest are absent is not known. This sample is represented by approximately 60,000 clones; more than 70% of them were singletons. The ten most abundant clones make up around 5.2% of the sample. These data come from a study of OX40 agonist ivuxolimab in advanced cancers. The study in broad terms: The costimulatory receptor OX40 (CD134) was targeted by ivuxolimab, a fully human IgG2 agonistic monoclonal antibody. Intravenous ivuxolimab was administered to patients every 2 weeks at six dose levels: 0.01, 0.1, 0.3, 1.5, 3 and 10 mg/kg. Of the roughly 50 dose-escalation patients, hepatocellular carcinoma was present in roughly 19, melanoma in around 15, renal cell carcinoma in 9 and head and neck cancer in 9. The dose-escalation cohort was 80% to 90% male with a mean age of 60 years, ranging from roughly 20 to 85. Patients were allowed to have had prior anti-PD-1, anti-PD-L1 or anti-CTLA-4 therapy, and approximately 40% of the dose-escalation patients had previously received checkpoint inhibitors. Three dose-escalation patients achieved partial responses, one with hepatocellular carcinoma and two with cutaneous melanoma. The point of sequencing TCRbeta in the periphery was to test whether ivuxolimab changed TCR sequence diversity and drove clonal T-cell expansion. The monotherapy dose-escalation portion (N ≈ 52 patients) of the phase I ivuxolimab trial is reported in the paper.

The CDR3, cysteine through phenylalanine, is 15 amino acids long. CDR3 DNA is the only sequence kept; it has 45 bases, read in frame from the first base. The germline V gene encodes CDR1 SGDLS and CDR2 YYNGEE. The trim is 0 bases for V and 0 bases for J, with a gap of 7 bases between the germline ends. The full study reports these points: After ivuxolimab, more expanded clones were found on average in CD8+ T cells than in CD4+ T cells. Clonal expansion of both CD4+ and CD8+ blood T cells was observed from baseline to week 6 at doses 0.1 to 3.0 mg/kg. The antigen specificity of the peripheral T cells that underwent clonal expansion was not determined. In the 0.1-3.0 mg/kg groups, partial responders had among the lowest normalized peripheral clonal expansion, particularly in CD8+ T cells. Low levels of normalized T-cell clonal expansion were also seen in some nonresponding patients.

The trial excluded patients who had a history of autoimmune disease or were on systemic immunosuppression. Peripheral blood for TCR sequencing was collected from all dose cohorts at baseline, on cycle 4 day 1, and on cycle 7 day 1. Samples were obtained from an open-label, multicenter, first-in-human phase I dose-escalation trial of ivuxolimab. The trial enrolled adults with locally advanced or metastatic head and neck squamous cell, hepatocellular, melanoma or renal cell carcinoma. Before TCR sequencing, CD4+ T cells and CD8+ T cells from peripheral blood were sorted into separate populations. This clonotype originated in an adult with an advanced solid tumor such as melanoma, head and neck, liver or kidney cancer. The source was CD4+ or CD8+ T cells sorted from blood, collected in a trial of the OX40 agonist ivuxolimab. The chain joins TRBV9 to TRBJ1-3; there is no confident call for the D gene. At the DNA level, the sequence is TGTGCCAGCAGCGTAGGAGGGTCCTCTGGAAACACCATATATTTT. This encodes CASSVGGSSGNTIYF.